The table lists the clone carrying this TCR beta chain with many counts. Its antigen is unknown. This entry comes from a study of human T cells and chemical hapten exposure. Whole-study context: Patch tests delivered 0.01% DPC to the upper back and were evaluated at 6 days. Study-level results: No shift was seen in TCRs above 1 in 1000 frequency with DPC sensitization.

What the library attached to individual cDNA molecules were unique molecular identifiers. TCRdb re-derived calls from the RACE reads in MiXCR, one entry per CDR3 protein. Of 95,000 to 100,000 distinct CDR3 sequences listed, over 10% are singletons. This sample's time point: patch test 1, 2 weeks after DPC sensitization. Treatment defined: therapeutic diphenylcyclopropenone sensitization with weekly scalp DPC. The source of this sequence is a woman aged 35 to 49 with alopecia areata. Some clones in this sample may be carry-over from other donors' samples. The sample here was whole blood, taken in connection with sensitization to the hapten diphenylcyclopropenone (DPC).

The CDR3 is CASISGTSGGEQYF. Here the CDR3 DNA reads TGTGCCAGCATCTCAGGGACTAGCGGTGGGGAGCAGTACTTC. The chain employs TRBV7-3 and TRBJ2-7, with 11 positions matching TRBD2. CDR1 and CDR2 from the germline V gene are SGHTA and FQGTGA. The ends lost 7 bases at V and 7 bases at J; junction bases unmatched: 9. This CDR3 is 14 amino acids long.